This paragraph covers one TCR beta chain sequence. CDR3 length: 15 amino acids. V gave up 5 bases and J gave up 5 bases, with 15 bases separating them. CDR1 and CDR2 (germline): MGHRA, YSYEKL. This entry comes from a study of CD8+ T cells in alopecia areata. As part of sample collection, lesional scalp punch biopsies and peripheral blood were taken from alopecia areata patients. Extracted RNA was reverse transcribed into cDNA, the sequencing template. TCRdb keeps only in-frame clones here, not all; method: immunoSEQ multiplex PCR. The sample lists around 35,000 clones, roughly 53% occurring once. V and J are TRBV4-1 and TRBJ2-2, with a possible D match to TRBD1 (7 bases). The specimen sequenced was NKG2D-high CD8+ T cells sorted from blood. This sequence was found in a human donor with alopecia areata. This CDR3 is CASSKPGGRTGELFF. The CDR3 nucleotides read TGCGCCAGCAGCAAACCAGGGGGGAGGACCGGGGAGCTGTTTTTT.